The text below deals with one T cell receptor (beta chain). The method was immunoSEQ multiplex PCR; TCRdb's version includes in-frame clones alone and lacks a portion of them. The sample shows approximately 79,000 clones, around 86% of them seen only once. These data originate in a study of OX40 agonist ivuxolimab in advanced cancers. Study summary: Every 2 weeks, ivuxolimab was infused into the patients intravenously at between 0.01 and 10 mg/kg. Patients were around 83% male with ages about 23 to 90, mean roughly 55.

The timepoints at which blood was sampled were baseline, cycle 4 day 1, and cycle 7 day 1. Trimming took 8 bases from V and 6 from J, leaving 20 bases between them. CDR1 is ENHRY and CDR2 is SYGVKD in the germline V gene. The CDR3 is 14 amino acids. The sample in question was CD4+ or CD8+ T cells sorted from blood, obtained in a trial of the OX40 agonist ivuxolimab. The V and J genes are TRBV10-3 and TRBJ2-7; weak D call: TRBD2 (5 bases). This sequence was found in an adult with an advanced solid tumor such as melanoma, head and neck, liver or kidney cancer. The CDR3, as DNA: TGTGCCATCGCGTGGGAGCCGTGGGGTGGCGAGCAGTACTTC. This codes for CAIAWEPWGGEQYF.